Following are 27 T cell receptor beta chains from one sample sequenced in a study of OX40 agonist ivuxolimab in advanced cancers. Library creation used the immunoSEQ multiplex PCR assay. This immuneACCESS table, as held by TCRdb, lists in-frame sequences with V and J called but not all clones. Of the missing ones, under half trace to an unresolved V gene in checked studies; the others have no known cause. Across this sample there are roughly 110,000 clones, with approximately 90% seen only once. 0.48% of the sample belongs to the ten largest clones. Here the sequenced sample was CD4+ or CD8+ T cells sorted from blood, taken in a trial of the OX40 agonist ivuxolimab. The receptors stem from an adult with an advanced solid tumor such as melanoma, head and neck, liver or kidney cancer.

This chain links TRBV5-4 with TRBJ2-2; TRBD1 agrees at 8 bases. Germline lookup yields CDR1 SGHNT and CDR2 YYREEE (reference sequence). Losses at the gene ends were 2 bases for V and 2 bases for J; bases not matched to a gene: 2. The CDR3 has 15 residues. CDR3: CASSLQGVNTGELFF. The DNA of the CDR3 is TGTGCCAGCAGCTTACAGGGGGTAAACACCGGGGAGCTGTTTTTT.

The rearrangement links TRBV7-9 to TRBJ2-3; D ambiguous. Trimming took 5 bases from V and 4 from J, leaving 4 bases between them. The CDR3 contains 11 residues. CDR1 and CDR2 (germline): SEHNR, FQNEAQ (reference sequence). CDR3 in amino acids: CASSPADTQYF. The CDR3, as DNA: TGTGCCAGCAGCCCGGCAGATACGCAGTATTTT.

This chain uses TRBV25-1 with TRBJ2-1, with TRBD1 matching over 7 bases. The CDR3 has 15 amino acids. The V gene's germline CDR1 is MGHDK and CDR2 SYGVNS. With 2 bases clipped from V and 5 bases from J, the junction kept 6 bases outside the gene matches. CDR3 DNA: TGTGCCAGCAGTGAAATCGACAGGGTTAACAATGAGCAGTTCTTC. The encoded protein is CASSEIDRVNNEQFF. Combining the CDR3 with reference TRBV25-1 and TRBJ2-1 gives the whole variable domain EADIYQTPRYLVIGTGKKITLECSQTMGHDKMYWYQQDPGMELHLIHYSYGVNSTEKGDLSSESTVSRIRTEHFPLTLESARPSHTSQYLCASSEIDRVNNEQFFGPGTRLTVL.

The rearrangement joins TRBV15 to TRBJ1-2; no clear D. Per the germline V gene, CDR1 is LNHNV and CDR2 is YYDKDF (reference sequence). This CDR3 is 16 amino acids long. The germline V and J ends were trimmed by 0 bases and 5 bases, with 16 bases remaining between them. As DNA, the CDR3 is TGTGCCACCAGCAGAGATCGGGCGGGCACGGGATATGGCTACACCTTC. Translation gives CATSRDRAGTGYGYTF.

The gene calls are TRBV6-5 and TRBJ1-1; D is undetermined. Germline lookup yields CDR1 MNHEY and CDR2 SVGAGI. Trimming took off 10 bases at V and 0 bases at J, with 6 bases between the two ends. The CDR3 is 11 amino acids. The CDR3 spells CATVMNTEAFF. As DNA, the CDR3 is TGTGCCACCGTCATGAACACTGAAGCTTTCTTT.

This chain connects TRBV28 to TRBJ2-7; D might be TRBD1 or TRBD2, each matching 6 bases. The CDR3 runs to 12 residues. The germline V gene has CDR1 MDHEN and CDR2 SYDVKM. Trimming took 8 bases from V and 6 from J, leaving 14 bases between them. The CDR3 loop reads CASGGQWFEQYF. In nucleotides, the CDR3 is TGTGCCAGCGGGGGGCAGTGGTTCGAGCAGTACTTC.

This sequence joins TRBV6-6 and TRBJ1-5, with D possibly TRBD1 on 5 matching bases. V gave up 6 bases and J gave up 4 bases, with 19 bases separating them. The CDR3 is made up of 16 amino acids. Germline assignment: CDR1 MNHNY and CDR2 SVGAGI (reference sequence). CDR3 bases: TGTGCCAGCAGCAACGGGAGGGTCGGGGGAAATCAGCCCCAGCATTTT. The encoded protein is CASSNGRVGGNQPQHF.

CDR3 sequence: CASSQGDGLNSPLHF. In DNA, the CDR3 is TGTGCCAGCAGCCAAGGTGACGGACTTAATTCACCCCTCCACTTT. The V and J genes are TRBV4-2 and TRBJ1-6, with D unclear. Looked up from germline, CDR1 is LGHNA and CDR2 is YNFKEQ. CDR3 length: 15 residues. V gave up 1 base and J gave up 6 bases, with 10 bases separating them.

V usage is TRBV27 and J usage is TRBJ2-3; TRBD2 matches at 10 bases. From germline, CDR1 is MNHEY and CDR2 SMNVEV (reference sequence). This CDR3 is 16 amino acids long. The ends lost 3 bases at V and 4 bases at J; junction bases unmatched: 7. The CDR3 here is CASSFQRGGLADTQYF. CDR3 DNA: TGTGCCAGCAGTTTCCAGCGGGGGGGCCTAGCAGATACGCAGTATTTT.

The V and J genes are TRBV11-3 and TRBJ1-4; no definite D call. V was pared by 5 bases and J by 7 bases, with 14 bases between. The CDR3 extends over 14 amino acids. In germline, CDR1 is SGHNT, CDR2 YENEEA. The CDR3 region is CASSPRVLGEKLFF. The CDR3, as DNA: TGTGCCAGCAGCCCCCGGGTATTAGGTGAAAAACTGTTTTTT.

This clone was picked up a small number of times. The CDR3 DNA is TGTGCCACCAGCAGAGATCGGTTAATGGGATCACCCCTCCACTTT. It encodes CATSRDRLMGSPLHF. V gene TRBV15 combines with J gene TRBJ1-6; the D is unclear. V was pared by 0 bases and J by 10 bases, with 13 bases between. This CDR3 is built from 15 residues. Germline V CDR1 and CDR2: LNHNV, YYDKDF (reference sequence). The full variable domain, completed using reference TRBV15 and TRBJ1-6, is DAMVIQNPRYQVTQFGKPVTLSCSQTLNHNVMYWYQQKSSQAPKLLFHYYDKDFNNEADTPDNFQSRRPNTSFCFLDIRSPGLGDTAMYLCATSRDRLMGSPLHFGNGTRLTVT.

This sequence joins TRBV7-2 and TRBJ1-5; D uncertain. Germline V CDR1 and CDR2: SGHTA, FQGNSA. Trimming left V 7 bases short and J 0 bases short, with 13 bases between. The CDR3 spans 15 residues. CDR3 bases: TGTGCCAGCACCCTGACGGGGATTAGCAATCAGCCCCAGCATTTT. Its translation is CASTLTGISNQPQHF.

The chain couples TRBV30 to TRBJ2-1, with D tentatively TRBD1 or TRBD2 (5 bases each). The CDR3 contains 16 residues. With 1 base removed from V and 6 bases from J, the gap between germline ends came to 19 bases. CDR1 is GTSNPN, CDR2 SVGIG, per germline (reference sequence). The CDR3 DNA follows: TGTGCCTGGAGTGGTACCGGGACCATGGGGATCAATGAGCAGTTCTTC. Protein sequence: CAWSGTGTMGINEQFF.

The rearrangement joins TRBV5-6 to TRBJ1-1; 7 nucleotides match TRBD1. CDR1 and CDR2 (germline): SGHDT, YYEEEE. The trim removed 3 bases at V and 2 bases at J, leaving 7 bases unmatched. CDR3 length: 15 amino acids. The CDR3 DNA reads as TGTGCCAGCAGCTCCGTCGGGACAGTAAACACTGAAGCTTTCTTT. This translates into CASSSVGTVNTEAFF.

The chain links TRBV15 to TRBJ2-1; D uncertain. The germline gives CDR1 LNHNV, CDR2 YYDKDF (reference sequence). The germline V and J ends were trimmed by 0 bases and 8 bases, with 11 bases remaining between them. This CDR3 has 14 residues. The CDR3 region has the DNA TGTGCCACCAGCAGAGATCTGAGCTGGGATGAGCAGTTCTTC. Its translation is CATSRDLSWDEQFF. Full variable domain (missing parts from reference TRBV15 and TRBJ2-1): DAMVIQNPRYQVTQFGKPVTLSCSQTLNHNVMYWYQQKSSQAPKLLFHYYDKDFNNEADTPDNFQSRRPNTSFCFLDIRSPGLGDTAMYLCATSRDLSWDEQFFGPGTRLTVL.

The chain employs TRBV25-1 and TRBJ1-2; D is perhaps TRBD1 (6 bases). The CDR3 is made up of 14 amino acids. Looked up from germline, CDR1 is MGHDK and CDR2 is SYGVNS. Deletions cut 7 bases from V and 8 bases from J, with 20 bases between. The CDR3 protein is CASTITGTRAGYTF. CDR3 DNA sequence: TGTGCCAGCACCATTACCGGGACAAGGGCCGGCTACACCTTC.

The chain has TRBV9 and TRBJ2-3; D is unclear. V shed 0 bases and J shed 8 bases, with 10 bases lying between them. CDR3 length: 13 amino acids. Germline V lookup: CDR1 SGDLS, CDR2 YYNGEE. The CDR3 DNA follows: TGTGCCAGCAGCGTAGGGTTGGTGGGTACGCAGTATTTT. Residues: CASSVGLVGTQYF.

This clone was picked up one time. V usage is TRBV7-2 and J usage is TRBJ1-4; D gene unclear. The CDR3 runs 14 residues. V was clipped by 1 base and J by 6 bases, with 9 bases between them. Per the germline V gene, CDR1 is SGHTA and CDR2 is FQGNSA. The CDR3 region has the DNA TGTGCCAGCAGCTTAGGAGAGGGAGATGAAAAACTGTTTTTT. This gives the protein CASSLGEGDEKLFF.

The chain couples TRBV11-2 to TRBJ1-2; no definite D call. Germline V gene sequence: CDR1 SGHAT, CDR2 FQNNGV. The CDR3 is 13 amino acids. Trimming pared 3 bases from V and 3 bases from J, leaving 8 bases between. Here the CDR3 DNA reads TGTGCCAGCAGCTTGGGAGAATACTATGGCTACACCTTC. This codes for CASSLGEYYGYTF.

V gene TRBV20-1 combines with J gene TRBJ1-2; D is unclear. The CDR3 is made up of 11 amino acids. V was pared by 6 bases and J by 6 bases, with 11 bases between. Germline V gene lookup returns CDR1 DFQATT and CDR2 SNEGSKA (reference sequence). CDR3 nucleotides: TGCAGTGCCGCGCGCCGGGATGGCTACACCTTC. Its translation: CSAARRDGYTF.

This sequence joins TRBV29-1 and TRBJ2-5, with D possibly being TRBD2 (5 bases). V lost 5 bases and J 5 bases, leaving 15 bases between the germline ends. This CDR3 region has 13 residues. CDR1 is SQVTM, CDR2 ANQGSEA, per germline. The CDR3 reads CSVNTWAGETQYF. In DNA form, the CDR3 reads TGCAGCGTTAACACTTGGGCGGGTGAGACCCAGTACTTC.

The chain recombines TRBV5-1 with TRBJ2-3; 7 nucleotides align to TRBD2. In germline, CDR1 is SGHRS, CDR2 YFSETQ. V dropped 3 bases and J dropped 1; count of bases not matched to a gene: 5. The CDR3 totals 15 residues. Here the CDR3 reads CASSSLAGGTDTQYF. The CDR3 coding sequence is TGCGCCAGCAGCTCGTTGGCGGGGGGCACAGATACGCAGTATTTT. The complete variable domain, with remaining parts taken from reference TRBV5-1 and TRBJ2-3, reads KAGVTQTPRYLIKTRGQQVTLSCSPISGHRSVSWYQQTPGQGLQFLFEYFSETQRNKGNFPGRFSGRQFSNSRSEMNVSTLELGDSALYLCASSSLAGGTDTQYFGPGTRLTVL.

The chain is built from TRBV7-8 and TRBJ2-3; 11 nucleotides line up with TRBD2. From germline, CDR1 is SGHVS and CDR2 FQNEAQ. This CDR3 is built from 17 residues. Unmatched junction bases numbered 6, after V lost 3 bases and J lost 1 base. The CDR3 coding sequence is TGTGCCAGCAGCTTCGTTAGCGGGGGGGCTGGCACAGATACGCAGTATTTT. This encodes CASSFVSGGAGTDTQYF.

The rearrangement joins TRBV5-4 to TRBJ2-1; D is perhaps TRBD1 (6 bases). This CDR3 spans 13 amino acids. Germline values: CDR1 SGHNT, CDR2 YYREEE (reference sequence). Trimming left V 5 bases short and J 7 bases short, with 13 bases between. The CDR3 bases are TGTGCCAGCAGTTTCACAGGGATGAATGAGCAGTTCTTC. It translates to CASSFTGMNEQFF.

The V gene is TRBV6-6, the J gene TRBJ1-2, with D possibly being TRBD1 (5 bases). Trimming stripped 4 bases from V and 3 bases from J, with 12 bases between. CDR3 length equals 14 residues. Germline CDR1 is MNHNY and CDR2 is SVGAGI (reference sequence). For the CDR3, the DNA is TGTGCCAGCAGTTCTTACGGGGGAGACTATGGCTACACCTTC. As protein: CASSSYGGDYGYTF.

The chain carries TRBV14 and TRBJ2-2; D ambiguous. The germline gives CDR1 SGHDN, CDR2 FVKESK. V was cut by 2 bases and J by 1 base, with 2 bases left in between. The CDR3 has 13 residues. Here the CDR3 reads CASSQQNTGELFF. The DNA of the CDR3 is TGTGCCAGCAGCCAACAGAACACCGGGGAGCTGTTTTTT.

The V and J genes are TRBV30 and TRBJ1-1, with D perhaps matching TRBD1 (5 bases). Germline CDR1 is GTSNPN and CDR2 is SVGIG (reference sequence). The CDR3 runs to 13 residues. Deletions cut 1 base from V and 5 bases from J, with 11 bases between. The CDR3 here is CAWSAEGWTEAFF. The CDR3 region has the DNA TGTGCCTGGAGTGCCGAGGGGTGGACTGAAGCTTTCTTT.